The 24 T cell receptor beta chains listed next were all sequenced from one sample in a study of blood T cell repertoires in COVID-19. Assay: immunoSEQ multiplex PCR; the TCRdb copy retains only in-frame clones and omits some. The sample yields tens of thousands of clones, 88% seen once. Sequencing was carried out using peripheral blood. The receptors here all came from a woman aged 60 to 75 with acute or convalescent COVID-19.

V usage is TRBV6-5 and J usage is TRBJ1-1; D might be TRBD1 (5 bases). The V end was cut by 10 bases, the J end by 1 base, with 16 bases between. The CDR3 length is 14 residues. Germline lookup yields CDR1 MNHEY and CDR2 SVGAGI. CDR3 region: CATHRGGGNTEAFF. CDR3 sequence (DNA): TGTGCCACGCACCGGGGCGGGGGGAACACTGAAGCTTTCTTT.

There are a few counts of this clone. This sequence joins TRBV6-5 and TRBJ1-2; 8 nucleotides line up with TRBD1. The CDR3 loop spans 13 amino acids. Germline CDR1 MNHEY, CDR2 SVGAGI. J was trimmed by 2 bases and V by 6 bases; bases with no gene match: 2. CDR3 loop: CASRRDRNYGYTF. The CDR3 DNA reads TGTGCCAGCAGACGGGACAGGAACTATGGCTACACCTTC.

This clone was counted a few times. This sequence joins TRBV7-6 and TRBJ1-6; 7 bases map to TRBD1. Unmatched junction bases numbered 9, after V lost 1 base and J lost 9 bases. CDR3 length equals 16 residues. CDR1 SGHVS and CDR2 FNYEAQ come from the germline V gene. The CDR3 loop is CASSLEPGQLTSPLHF. For the CDR3, the DNA is TGTGCCAGCAGCTTAGAACCGGGACAGCTGACTTCACCCCTCCACTTT. The full variable domain, in which reference TRBV7-6 and TRBJ1-6 provide the parts outside the CDR3, is GAGVSQSPRYKVTKRGQDVALRCDPISGHVSLYWYRQALGQGPEFLTYFNYEAQQDKSGLPNDRFSAERPEGSISTLTIQRTEQRDSAMYRCASSLEPGQLTSPLHFGNGTRLTVT.

V usage is TRBV4-1 and J usage is TRBJ2-5, with D possibly matching TRBD1 (6 bases). The CDR3 spans 16 residues. The V and J ends lost 1 base and 5 bases respectively, with 17 bases between them. Germline CDR1 and CDR2: MGHRA and YSYEKL. The CDR3 nucleotides are TGCGCCAGCAGCCAAGGGGGGCAGTCGGCGGCTGAGACCCAGTACTTC. Its translation is CASSQGGQSAAETQYF.

The CDR3 region is CASSTTPRDEKLFF. For the CDR3, the DNA is TGTGCCAGCAGTACGACACCGAGGGATGAAAAACTGTTTTTT. The J gene is TRBJ1-4, the V gene TRBV27, with D unresolved. The CDR3 runs to 14 residues. The V gene lost 5 bases and the J gene lost 6 bases, with 13 bases spanning the gap. Per germline, CDR1 MNHEY and CDR2 SMNVEV (reference sequence).

The rearrangement uses TRBV6-2 or TRBV6-3 and TRBJ2-7; 7 nucleotides match TRBD1. With V trimmed by 4 bases and J by 4 bases, 4 bases remained unmatched. The V gene's germline CDR1 is MNHEY and CDR2 SVGEGT. This CDR3 is 13 amino acids long. CDR3: CASSLTQGYEQYV. The CDR3 DNA reads as TGTGCCAGCAGTTTGACACAGGGGTACGAGCAGTACGTC.

V and J are TRBV5-4 and TRBJ1-1, with 7 bases identical to TRBD1. CDR1 is SGHNT, CDR2 YYREEE, per germline (reference sequence). The J segment lost 6 bases and the V segment lost 4 bases, leaving 3 bases of the junction unmatched. CDR3 length: 12 amino acids. DNA of the CDR3: TGTGCCAGCAGCAAGGGACAGTCTGAAGCTTTCTTT. Translated: CASSKGQSEAFF.

The chain is built from TRBV6-6 and TRBJ2-1; perhaps TRBD2 as D (7 bases). The CDR3 spans 17 residues. V lost 5 bases to trimming and J lost 5 bases, with 22 bases between them. The germline gives CDR1 MNHNY, CDR2 SVGAGI (reference sequence). CDR3 region: CASSPTGGGLNDNEQFF. The CDR3 bases are TGTGCCAGCAGTCCAACGGGGGGCGGCCTCAACGACAATGAGCAGTTCTTC.

The rearrangement joins TRBV5-1 to TRBJ1-1, with D perhaps matching TRBD1 (6 bases). Germline V gives CDR1 SGHRS, CDR2 YFSETQ. The CDR3 has 18 amino acids. The ends were cut back, 4 bases at V and 1 base at J, with 23 bases in the middle. CDR3 bases: TGCGCCAGCAGCCGTAGCCCTGGGTTGATGGGGGCGAACACTGAAGCTTTCTTT. Translation gives CASSRSPGLMGANTEAFF.

The chain couples TRBV9 to TRBJ2-3, with TRBD2 matching over 11 bases. V trimming: 0 bases; J trimming: 0 bases; junction bases outside the gene matches: 6. The CDR3 loop spans 18 amino acids. Germline values: CDR1 SGDLS, CDR2 YYNGEE. DNA for the CDR3: TGTGCCAGCAGCGTAGTTACGTCTAGCGGGGGGAGCACAGATACGCAGTATTTT. Protein product: CASSVVTSSGGSTDTQYF.

This clone showed up just once. The CDR3, as DNA: TGTGCCAGCAGTTTAGGACTCACGGGGGCCCAGTACTTC. Translated: CASSLGLTGAQYF. The rearrangement links TRBV12-3 or TRBV12-4 to TRBJ2-5; the D gene is possibly TRBD2 (6 bases). The CDR3 is made up of 13 amino acids. V was pared by 1 base and J by 9 bases, with 12 bases between.

This clone was seen once. This sequence joins TRBV10-3 and TRBJ2-1, with a tentative D call TRBD2 (6 bases). V was trimmed by 4 bases and J by 5 bases, leaving 12 bases between them. The germline V gene has CDR1 ENHRY and CDR2 SYGVKD. The CDR3 is made up of 14 amino acids. The CDR3 coding sequence is TGTGCCATCAGTGGGGCCGGGACTCACAATGAGCAGTTCTTC. This codes for CAISGAGTHNEQFF.

This chain links TRBV3-1 (or the pseudogene TRBV3-2) with TRBJ2-1; 7 nucleotides agree with TRBD2. The trim removed 7 bases at V and 8 bases at J, leaving 14 bases unmatched. In germline, CDR1 is LGHDT, CDR2 YNNKEL (reference sequence). This CDR3 contains 15 residues. CDR3 protein: CASTQGGRAGDEQFF. The CDR3 coding sequence is TGTGCCAGCACCCAGGGAGGGAGGGCTGGAGATGAGCAGTTCTTC.

V and J are TRBV7-9 and TRBJ2-5; 8 nucleotides match TRBD2. The CDR3 runs to 16 residues. Germline loops: CDR1 SEHNR, CDR2 FQNEAQ (reference sequence). V lost 2 bases to trimming and J lost 3 bases; unmatched junction nucleotides: 8. CDR3 DNA sequence: TGTGCCAGCAGCTTAAGCTGGCGGGGGGTTGAAGAGACCCAGTACTTC. This sequence encodes CASSLSWRGVEETQYF.

The chain recombines TRBV28 with TRBJ1-2; 9 bases match TRBD1. Germline V lookup: CDR1 MDHEN, CDR2 SYDVKM. CDR3 size: 15 residues. Trimming removed 5 bases from V and 4 bases from J; junction bases left unmatched: 8. The CDR3 loop reads CASSTSGQGAYGYTF. The DNA of the CDR3 is TGTGCCAGCAGTACCTCGGGACAGGGTGCCTATGGCTACACCTTC.

The rearrangement joins TRBV20-1 to TRBJ1-5; a possible D gene is TRBD1 (6 bases). From germline, CDR1 is DFQATT and CDR2 SNEGSKA (reference sequence). The CDR3 contains 16 residues. V shed 3 bases and J shed 2 bases, with 17 bases lying between them. The CDR3 DNA reads as TGCAGTGCTAGTCGACCAGGGGCGCGAGGCAATCAGCCCCAGCATTTT. Its translation: CSASRPGARGNQPQHF.

The chain employs TRBV29-1 and TRBJ2-5; tentatively, D is TRBD1 (6 bases). The CDR3 length is 17 residues. Per germline, CDR1 SQVTM and CDR2 ANQGSEA. Trimming removed 1 base at V and 4 bases at J, with 22 bases between. The CDR3 sequence is CSVEARGRQEILETQYF. CDR3 bases: TGCAGCGTTGAAGCCAGAGGCAGACAGGAGATTTTAGAGACCCAGTACTTC.

The chain recombines TRBV27 with TRBJ1-1; D gene unclear. Trimming removed 5 bases from V and 4 bases from J, with 17 bases in between. The germline CDR1 and CDR2 sequences are MNHEY and SMNVEV (reference sequence). The CDR3 is 15 amino acids. CDR3 residues: CASSPHLSRGTEAFF. The CDR3 coding sequence is TGTGCCAGCAGTCCGCATCTGAGTCGCGGCACTGAAGCTTTCTTT.

This rearrangement joins TRBV6-5 to TRBJ2-5, with a possible D match to TRBD2 (5 bases). CDR1 is MNHEY, CDR2 SVGAGI, per germline. With 6 bases removed from V and 0 bases from J, the gap between germline ends came to 8 bases. The CDR3 sequence is 13 residues long. The CDR3 DNA reads TGTGCCAGCAGGGAGGTGGACCAAGAGACCCAGTACTTC. Its translation: CASREVDQETQYF.

The V and J genes are TRBV28 and TRBJ2-5; the match to TRBD2 covers 7 bases. With V trimmed by 6 bases and J by 1 base, 5 bases remained unmatched. The CDR3 loop spans 14 amino acids. Germline values: CDR1 MDHEN, CDR2 SYDVKM. The CDR3 spells CASSRSGVQETQYF. The CDR3 DNA follows: TGTGCCAGCAGCCGAAGCGGGGTCCAAGAGACCCAGTACTTC.

V gene TRBV28 combines with J gene TRBJ2-5, with TRBD2 identical over 14 bases. The CDR3 is 15 residues long. Germline V lookup: CDR1 MDHEN, CDR2 SYDVKM. V trimming: 5 bases; J trimming: 5 bases; junction bases outside the gene matches: 4. The CDR3 DNA reads as TGTGCCAGCAGTGTAGGACTAGCGGGAGGCGAGACCCAGTACTTC. It specifies CASSVGLAGGETQYF. The variable domain in full, completed from reference TRBV28 and TRBJ2-5, reads DVKVTQSSRYLVKRTGEKVFLECVQDMDHENMFWYRQDPGLGLRLIYFSYDVKMKEKGDIPEGYSVSREKKERFSLILESASTNQTSMYLCASSVGLAGGETQYFGPGTRLLVL.

The chain is built from TRBV6-2 or TRBV6-3 and TRBJ2-7; 7 nucleotides agree with TRBD2. The length of the CDR3 is 16 residues. CDR1 is MNHEY, CDR2 SVGEGT, per germline. Trimming cost V 0 bases and J 5 bases; bases outside gene matches: 10. This CDR3 reads CASSYSVTSAKNEQYV. The CDR3 DNA reads as TGTGCCAGCAGTTACTCGGTAACTAGCGCGAAGAACGAGCAGTACGTC.

The chain joins TRBV19 to TRBJ1-4; 7 positions match TRBD1. This CDR3 spans 15 amino acids. The germline gives CDR1 LNHDA, CDR2 SQIVND (reference sequence). With V trimmed by 5 bases and J by 0 bases, 3 bases remained unmatched. CDR3 loop: CASSGTAATNEKLFF. CDR3 in DNA: TGTGCCAGTAGTGGGACAGCTGCAACTAATGAAAAACTGTTTTTT.

This chain uses TRBV28 with TRBJ2-1, with TRBD2 identical over 10 bases. V dropped 2 bases and J dropped 2; count of bases not matched to a gene: 6. Germline V gene sequence: CDR1 MDHEN, CDR2 SYDVKM. The CDR3 is 17 amino acids. The DNA of the CDR3 is TGTGCCAGCAGTTTAAACGGAGCGGGAGGGACCTACAATGAGCAGTTCTTC. It encodes CASSLNGAGGTYNEQFF.